This T cell receptor beta chain appears in the sequencing data of a study of PD-1 blockade in mismatch repair-deficient tumors. At the level of the study: Enrolled about 2013-2017, patients had progressing, pretreated mismatch repair-deficient cancers of 12 types.

PCR or immunohistochemistry showed mismatch repair deficiency in every enrolled patient. A few pembrolizumab responders had their TCRs sequenced. Note on this clone: Its antigen is undetermined.

Study-wide results and limits: Tumor-resident clones, often absent from pretreatment blood, expanded after pembrolizumab and then contracted.

The method was immunoSEQ multiplex PCR; TCRdb's version includes in-frame clones alone and lacks a portion of them. The sample contains some 66,000 clones, approximately 88% of which appear only once. CDR3 length: 16 residues. The genes are TRBV21-1 and TRBJ1-4. TRBV21-1 is annotated as a pseudogene. The source is an adult with mismatch repair-deficient cancer. The material was peripheral blood, obtained 52 weeks after starting pembrolizumab. This chain's CDR3 is CASILLGRGTNEKLFF. In DNA, the CDR3 is TGTGCCAGCATCCTCTTAGGGAGGGGAACTAATGAAAAACTGTTTTTT.